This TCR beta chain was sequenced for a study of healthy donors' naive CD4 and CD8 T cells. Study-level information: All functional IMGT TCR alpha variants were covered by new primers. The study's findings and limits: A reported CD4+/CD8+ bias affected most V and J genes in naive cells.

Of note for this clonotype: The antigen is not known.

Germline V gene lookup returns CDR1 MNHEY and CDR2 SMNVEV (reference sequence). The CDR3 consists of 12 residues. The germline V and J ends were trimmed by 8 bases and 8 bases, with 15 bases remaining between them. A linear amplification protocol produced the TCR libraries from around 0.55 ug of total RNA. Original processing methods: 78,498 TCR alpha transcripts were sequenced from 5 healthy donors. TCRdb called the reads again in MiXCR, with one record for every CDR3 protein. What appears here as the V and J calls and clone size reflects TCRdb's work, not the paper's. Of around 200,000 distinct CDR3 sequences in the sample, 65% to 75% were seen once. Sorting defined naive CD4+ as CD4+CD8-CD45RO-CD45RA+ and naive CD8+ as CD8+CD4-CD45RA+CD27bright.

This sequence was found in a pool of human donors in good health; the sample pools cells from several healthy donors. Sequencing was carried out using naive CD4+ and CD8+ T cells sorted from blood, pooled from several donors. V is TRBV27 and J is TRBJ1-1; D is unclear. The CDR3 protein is CASGHPAEEAFF. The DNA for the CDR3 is TGTGCCAGCGGTCACCCTGCGGAGGAAGCTTTCTTT.